Here is one TCR beta chain with its context. Its target is unknown. The data were obtained in a study of shared clonotypes between healthy human individuals. Regarding the study as a whole: In contrast to clonotypes shared by all four donors, non-shared clonotypes had lower generation probabilities.

This table comes from immunoSEQ multiplex PCR, and its TCRdb copy is limited to in-frame clones, with some not included. The top ten clones hold around 0.14% of a sample with about 2.4 million clones, just over 90% of them seen once. The sequence came from a man between 18 and 35 years old in good health. Sequenced: naive CD4+ T cells sorted from blood. Subset: CD45RA+ positively selected.

CDR3: CASSVGLGERETQYF. In DNA, the CDR3 is TGTGCCAGCAGCGTAGGGCTCGGGGAGCGAGAGACCCAGTACTTC. The chain combines TRBV9 with TRBJ2-5; possible D gene TRBD2, 5 bases. Trimming took off 0 bases at V and 4 bases at J, with 13 bases between the two ends. Germline CDR1 reads SGDLS; CDR2 reads YYNGEE. The CDR3 covers 15 residues.